The rows below give T cell receptor beta chains drawn from one sample of a study of cytomegalovirus exposure and HLA in healthy donors. Assay used: immunoSEQ multiplex PCR; TCRdb lists only in-frame clones, some missing. The sample lists 200,000 to 250,000 clones; about 93% were seen once. The sample consisted of PBMCs. The source of these receptors is a woman under 30 in good health and CMV-seronegative. Both conserved end residues are part of each CDR3. D genes are given only for firm matches. Size tells how often a clone was seen (once, few, many) or the class of an expanded clone, and some rows leave it out.

TRBV9	-	TRBJ1-3	-	TGTGCCAGCAGCTCGCGCCCCTCCCGGGAAGGAAACACCATATATTTT	CASSSRPSREGNTIYF
TRBV6-1	-	TRBJ2-2	-	TGTGCCAGCAGTGATATCGCGGGGAGAGGGGCCGGGGAGCTGTTTTTT	CASSDIAGRGAGELFF
TRBV7-9	-	TRBJ1-4	-	TGTGCCAGCAGCTTAGGCCGGGCAACTAATGAAAAACTGTTTTTT	CASSLGRATNEKLFF
TRBV5-1	-	TRBJ2-2	-	TGCGCCAGCAGCTGGCTGCCGGGCACCGGGGAGCTGTTTTTT	CASSWLPGTGELFF
TRBV5-1	-	TRBJ1-1	-	TGCGCCACCTCACAGGGTGGAATGAACACTGAAGCTTTCTTT	CATSQGGMNTEAFF
TRBV7-9	-	TRBJ1-1	-	TGTGCCAGCGGATTGAGGTCCACTGAAGCTTTCTTT	CASGLRSTEAFF
TRBV11-2	-	TRBJ2-7	TRBD2	TGTGCCAGCAAGCGCGGGAGCTACGAGCAGTACTTC	CASKRGSYEQYF
TRBV19	-	TRBJ2-7	TRBD2	TGTGCCAGTAGTATAGATCTAGCGGGAGATGGGTACGAGCAGTACTTC	CASSIDLAGDGYEQYF
TRBV5-1	-	TRBJ2-2	-	TGCGCCAGCCTATCAGGGCTAAACACCGGGGAGCTGTTTTTT	CASLSGLNTGELFF
TRBV7-9	-	TRBJ1-2	-	TGTGCCAGCAGCGTTAATGTACAGGACTATGGCTACACCTTC	CASSVNVQDYGYTF
TRBV6-5	few	TRBJ1-2	-	TGTGCCAGCAGTTACGGGCAGGGAGGTGGCTACACCTTC	CASSYGQGGGYTF
TRBV28	once	TRBJ2-7	TRBD1	TGTGCCAGCAGTTCCCCCCGGACAGGTGACTACGAGCAGTACTTC	CASSSPRTGDYEQYF
TRBV30	-	TRBJ1-1	-	TGTGCCTGGGACCAGGCGGGGAACACTGAAGCTTTCTTT	CAWDQAGNTEAFF
TRBV19	-	TRBJ2-7	TRBD2	TGTGCCAGTAATGGGGTGACTAGCGGGACCTCCTACGAGCAGTACTTC	CASNGVTSGTSYEQYF
TRBV11-2	-	TRBJ2-7	-	TGTGCCAGCACCGTGCAGGGCTACGAGCAGTACTTC	CASTVQGYEQYF
TRBV27	-	TRBJ2-3	TRBD2	TGTGCCAGCAGTTTATTAGCGGGAGGGCCGGGAGATACGCAGTATTTT	CASSLLAGGPGDTQYF
TRBV5-4	-	TRBJ2-3	-	TGTGCCAGCAGCTTGGATTGGGGGCCTAGCACAGATACGCAGTATTTT	CASSLDWGPSTDTQYF
TRBV10-1	-	TRBJ1-1	TRBD1	TGCGCCAGCAGTGAGGGGATACAGGGGAAAGCTTTCTTT	CASSEGIQGKAFF
TRBV19	-	TRBJ1-2	TRBD1	TGTGCCAGTAGTAAGCTCCAATCACAGGGGAGCTATGGCTACACCTTC	CASSKLQSQGSYGYTF
TRBV6-1	few	TRBJ2-7	TRBD2	TGTGCCAGCAGTGGGGTAGGACTAGCGGGAGAAAAATTCCCTTACGAGCAGTACTTC	CASSGVGLAGEKFPYEQYF
TRBV5-6	-	TRBJ2-4	TRBD1	TGTGCCAGCAGCTTCGGACAGGGGGCCAAAAACATTCAGTACTTC	CASSFGQGAKNIQYF
TRBV6-1	-	TRBJ1-6	-	TGTGCCAGCACTTTGAATTCACCCCTCCACTTT	CASTLNSPLHF
TRBV6-6	-	TRBJ1-2	TRBD1	TGTGCCAGCAGTTACGGGACAGATCCCTATGGCTACACCTTC	CASSYGTDPYGYTF
TRBV19	once	TRBJ2-7	TRBD1	TGTGCCAGTAGTCCTTTTGGGACAGGGGGGAACCACTACGAGCAGTACTTC	CASSPFGTGGNHYEQYF
TRBV11-2	-	TRBJ1-2	-	TGTGCCAGCAGCCTTAGCAGGGATTGGCATGGCTACACCTTC	CASSLSRDWHGYTF
TRBV6-4	-	TRBJ1-1	-	TGTGCCAGCAGTGACTCCGGGGTTAACACTGAAGCTTTCTTT	CASSDSGVNTEAFF
TRBV6-1	-	TRBJ1-3	TRBD1	TGTGCCAGCAGTGAAGAGGTTGTCTTTGGGACAGTCTACTCTGGAAACACCATATATTTT	CASSEEVVFGTVYSGNTIYF
TRBV5-4	-	TRBJ1-3	-	TGTGCCAGCAGCTTTTTCAGGGAAGCTGGAAACACCATATATTTT	CASSFFREAGNTIYF
TRBV29-1	-	TRBJ1-1	-	TGCAGCGTTGAAGATGGGGGGGGCTCGTCGGCTTTCTTT	CSVEDGGGSSAFF
TRBV6-5	-	TRBJ2-7	TRBD1	TGTGCCAGCAGTTACTCGGGACAGGGGTCCTACGAGCAGTACTTC	CASSYSGQGSYEQYF
TRBV28	-	TRBJ2-3	TRBD1	TGTGCCAGCAGTCCGTTATGGGGGACAGGACAGGGGCGCACAGATACGCAGTATTTT	CASSPLWGTGQGRTDTQYF
TRBV29-1	-	TRBJ2-6	TRBD1	TGCAGCGTCCGACAGGGGTCCTGGTCTGGGGCCAACGTCCTGACTTTC	CSVRQGSWSGANVLTF
TRBV6-1	-	TRBJ1-2	-	TGTGCCAGCAGCGAACAGTTGGAGGGGTCCCATGGCTACACCTTC	CASSEQLEGSHGYTF
TRBV30	-	TRBJ1-2	TRBD1	TGTGCCTGGACGGATGACAGGGACGGCTACACCTTC	CAWTDDRDGYTF
TRBV5-1	-	TRBJ2-1	TRBD2	TGCGCCAGCAGCTACGCCCCTAGCGGGAGGCCCTACAATGAGCAGTTCTTC	CASSYAPSGRPYNEQFF
TRBV10-2	-	TRBJ2-7	TRBD2	TGCGCCAGCAGTGAGACAGCGCGGGAGTGGGCCTACGAGCAGTACTTC	CASSETAREWAYEQYF
TRBV18	-	TRBJ1-2	-	TGTGCCAGCTCACCTAAGAGAACCTATGGCTACACCTTC	CASSPKRTYGYTF
TRBV19	-	TRBJ1-1	-	TGTGCCAGTAGTATTCGAGGGTGGGACACTGAAGCTTTCTTT	CASSIRGWDTEAFF
TRBV7-9	-	TRBJ2-3	-	TGTGCCAGCAGCTCTACTATGACCTCAAGCACAGATACGCAGTATTTT	CASSSTMTSSTDTQYF
TRBV5-6	-	TRBJ2-5	TRBD1	TGTGCCAGCAGCCTATGGGACAGCCAAGAGACCCAGTACTTC	CASSLWDSQETQYF
TRBV4-2	-	TRBJ2-2	TRBD1	TGTGCCAGCAGCCGCCGGGACAGGGGCAGTATTTACCCCGGGGAGCTGTTTTTT	CASSRRDRGSIYPGELFF
TRBV11-2	once	TRBJ2-1	TRBD1	TGTGCCAGCAGCTTAGTGGGACAGCTTAATGAGCAGTTCTTC	CASSLVGQLNEQFF